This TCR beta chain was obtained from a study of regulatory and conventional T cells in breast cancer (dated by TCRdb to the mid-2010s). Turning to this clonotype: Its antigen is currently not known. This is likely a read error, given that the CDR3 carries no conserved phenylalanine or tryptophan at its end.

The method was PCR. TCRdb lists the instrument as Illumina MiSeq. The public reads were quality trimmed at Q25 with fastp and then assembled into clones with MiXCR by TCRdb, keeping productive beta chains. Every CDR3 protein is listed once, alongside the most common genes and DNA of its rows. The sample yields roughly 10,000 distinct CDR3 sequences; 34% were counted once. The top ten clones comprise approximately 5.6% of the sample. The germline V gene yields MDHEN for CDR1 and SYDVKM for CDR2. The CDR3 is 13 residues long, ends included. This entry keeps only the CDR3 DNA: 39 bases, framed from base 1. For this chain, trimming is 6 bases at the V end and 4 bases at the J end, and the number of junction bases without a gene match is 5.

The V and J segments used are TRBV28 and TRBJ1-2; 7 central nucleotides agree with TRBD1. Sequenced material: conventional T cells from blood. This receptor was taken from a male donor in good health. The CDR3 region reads CASSKDRLYGYTS. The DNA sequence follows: TGTGCCAGCAGCAAGGACAGGCTCTATGGCTACACCTCC.